This TCR beta chain was sequenced during a study of blood T cell repertoires in COVID-19. Whole-study context: The origin of the acute and convalescent COVID-19 samples was the United States, Italy and Spain. The cDNA or gDNA used as material had been derived from T cells, B-cell-depleted T cells, or PBMCs.

The repertoire was sequenced with immunoSEQ multiplex PCR; TCRdb's copy has only in-frame clones and lacks some. Here the sample spans 130,000 or so clones, about 86% being singletons. This clone has just a few counts. The germline V gene encodes CDR1 LGHDT and CDR2 YNNKEL (reference sequence). The ends lost 2 bases at V and 0 bases at J; junction bases unmatched: 2. The CDR3 loop spans 16 amino acids. This TCR was sampled from a woman between 55 and 75 years old with acute or convalescent COVID-19. Input material: peripheral blood. J is TRBJ2-3 and V is TRBV3-1 (or the pseudogene TRBV3-2), with 10 bases matching TRBD2. This CDR3 reads CASSQLAGDSTDTQYF. DNA of the CDR3: TGTGCCAGCAGCCAACTAGCGGGGGACAGCACAGATACGCAGTATTTT.